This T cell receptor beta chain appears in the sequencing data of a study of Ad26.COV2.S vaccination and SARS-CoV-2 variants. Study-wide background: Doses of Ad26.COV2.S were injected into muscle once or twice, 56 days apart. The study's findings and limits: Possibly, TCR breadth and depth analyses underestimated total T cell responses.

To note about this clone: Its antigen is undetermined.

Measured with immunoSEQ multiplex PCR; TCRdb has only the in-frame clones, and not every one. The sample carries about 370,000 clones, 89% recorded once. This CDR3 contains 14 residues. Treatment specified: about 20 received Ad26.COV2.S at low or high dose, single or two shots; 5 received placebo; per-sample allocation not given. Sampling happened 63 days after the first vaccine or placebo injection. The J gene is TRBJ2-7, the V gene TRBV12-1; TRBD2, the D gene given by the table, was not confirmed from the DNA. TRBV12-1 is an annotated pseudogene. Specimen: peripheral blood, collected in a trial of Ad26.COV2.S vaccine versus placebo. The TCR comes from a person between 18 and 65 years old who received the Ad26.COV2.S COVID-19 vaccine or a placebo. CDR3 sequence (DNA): TGTGCCAGCAGCTTTGAACGGAGGCGCTACGAGCAGTACTTC. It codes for CASSFERRRYEQYF.